This is a list of T cell receptor beta chains from one sample in a study of blood T cell repertoires in COVID-19. Sequencing used immunoSEQ multiplex PCR; TCRdb keeps in-frame clones, though not all of them. Of more than 95,000 clones listed, 86% are singletons. The sequencing input was peripheral blood. These TCRs come from a human donor in a cohort sampled during active COVID-19. Each CDR3 is given with its conserved first and last residue. A D gene is named only where the DNA matches it firmly. Only part of the rows carry a size: once, few, many, or a class if the clone is expanded.

size | J | V | D | CDR3 | DNA
NA | TRBJ2-7 | TRBV9 | NA | CASSAAPLQAPYEQYF | TGTGCCAGCAGCGCGGCCCCTTTACAGGCCCCCTACGAGCAGTACTTC
NA | TRBJ2-7 | TRBV5-1 | NA | CASSLDGSRLEQYF | TGCGCCAGCAGCTTGGACGGGAGCCGGCTCGAGCAGTACTTC
NA | TRBJ2-3 | TRBV12-3/TRBV12-4 | NA | CASSFGGTQYF | TGTGCCAGCAGTTTTGGAGGCACGCAGTATTTT
NA | TRBJ2-7 | TRBV2 | TRBD1 | CASSSGQGPEQYF | TGTGCCAGCAGTTCGGGACAGGGTCCCGAGCAGTACTTC
NA | TRBJ1-5 | TRBV28 | NA | CASQLLMGGQPQHF | TGTGCCAGCCAATTGCTCATGGGGGGTCAGCCCCAGCATTTT
NA | TRBJ2-5 | TRBV29-1 | NA | CSVERSGTAETQYF | TGCAGCGTTGAAAGGTCAGGGACTGCGGAGACCCAGTACTTC
NA | TRBJ1-3 | TRBV7-9 | NA | CASSFGGQGKGNTIYF | TGTGCCAGCAGCTTCGGCGGGCAGGGGAAAGGAAACACCATATATTTT
once | TRBJ1-1 | TRBV19 | TRBD1 | CASSPKDRGRNTEAFF | TGTGCCAGTAGTCCAAAGGACAGGGGTAGAAACACTGAAGCTTTCTTT
NA | TRBJ1-2 | TRBV20-1 | NA | CSASRDGYTF | TGCAGTGCTAGCCGTGATGGCTACACCTTC
NA | TRBJ2-3 | TRBV5-6 | NA | CASSLVPGVSTDTQYF | TGTGCCAGCAGCTTGGTCCCGGGAGTTAGCACAGATACGCAGTATTTT